What follows are 17 T cell receptor beta chains derived from one specimen sequenced in a study of chemoradiotherapy in HPV16-positive cancers (dated by TCRdb to 2022 to 2024). The library was built by means of the immunoSEQ multiplex PCR assay. Here the immuneACCESS table is served through TCRdb, limited to in-frame sequences with V and J called. Missing clones are a known gap in these copies; in checked studies unresolved V genes cover under half, and the rest lacks a known reason. This sample is represented by approximately 11,000 clones; more than 70% of them were singletons. The top ten clones comprise about 2.4% of the sample. The specimen comprised blood, sampled from a patient who underwent chemoradiotherapy. All receptors come from a human donor with HPV-associated anogenital cancer.

The chain employs TRBV10-3 and TRBJ2-7; 7 bases line up with TRBD2. This CDR3 region has 14 residues. Germline V gives CDR1 ENHRY, CDR2 SYGVKD. Trimming cost V 8 bases and J 0 bases; bases outside gene matches: 7. For the CDR3, the DNA is TGTGCCATCTCGGGAGGTAGCGGCTCCTACGAGCAGTACTTC. It encodes CAISGGSGSYEQYF.

The chain joins TRBV15 to TRBJ2-4, with a tentative D call TRBD1 (7 bases). Trimming took off 3 bases at V and 8 bases at J, with 17 bases between the two ends. The CDR3 loop spans 15 amino acids. Per germline, CDR1 LNHNV and CDR2 YYDKDF (reference sequence). The DNA for the CDR3 is TGTGCCACCAGCAGGGACAGGTCCTGGGGGGACATTCAGTACTTC. It is translated as CATSRDRSWGDIQYF.

This chain uses TRBV7-9 with TRBJ2-1; the D gene is possibly TRBD1 (6 bases). CDR3 size: 15 residues. Germline lookup yields CDR1 SEHNR and CDR2 FQNEAQ (reference sequence). Trimming cost V 5 bases and J 9 bases, with 20 bases left between them. The CDR3 DNA reads TGTGCCAGCAGCCTGGGGGCAGGGGTGCCGGGTGAGCAGTTCTTC. Protein sequence: CASSLGAGVPGEQFF.

This chain joins TRBV20-1 and TRBJ1-1; D uncertain. The germline V gene encodes CDR1 DFQATT and CDR2 SNEGSKA (reference sequence). This CDR3 region has 11 residues. Trimming cost V 0 bases and J 8 bases, with 7 bases left between them. This CDR3 reads CSARDTEEAFF. In nucleotides, the CDR3 is TGCAGTGCTAGAGATACGGAGGAAGCTTTCTTT.

The J gene is TRBJ1-1, the V gene TRBV15, with TRBD1 as a possible D gene (5 bases). Per germline, CDR1 LNHNV and CDR2 YYDKDF (reference sequence). V lost 2 bases and J lost 2, with 12 bases in between. This CDR3 is built from 15 residues. The chain's CDR3 is CATSRSGTANTEAFF. The CDR3 DNA follows: TGTGCCACCAGCAGATCCGGGACGGCCAACACTGAAGCTTTCTTT.

The chain carries TRBV6-1 and TRBJ1-5, with D hard to call. V shed 6 bases and J shed 2 bases, with 11 bases lying between them. The CDR3 loop spans 14 amino acids. The germline CDR1 and CDR2 sequences are MNHNS and SASEGT. The CDR3 spells CASRLNSGNQPQHF. The CDR3 nucleotides read TGTGCCAGCAGGTTAAACTCGGGCAATCAGCCCCAGCATTTT.

The genes are TRBV5-6 and TRBJ1-2, with D unclear. Germline CDR1 reads SGHDT; CDR2 reads YYEEEE. V was pared by 2 bases and J by 7 bases, with 18 bases between. The CDR3 has 15 amino acids. Here the CDR3 reads CASSFWTRPLGGYTF. The CDR3 DNA follows: TGTGCCAGCAGCTTTTGGACGAGACCTCTAGGTGGCTACACCTTC.

The V call is TRBV7-2, the J call TRBJ1-2; 7 bases are shared with TRBD1. The V gene end was trimmed by 5 bases and the J gene end by 4 bases; junction bases not matched to a gene: 4. Germline V gene lookup returns CDR1 SGHTA and CDR2 FQGNSA. The CDR3 length is 13 residues. Here the CDR3 reads CASSLGQFYGYTF. In nucleotides, the CDR3 is TGTGCCAGCAGCCTGGGACAGTTCTATGGCTACACCTTC.

This chain connects TRBV19 to TRBJ1-1; weak D call: TRBD1 (5 bases). Germline values: CDR1 LNHDA, CDR2 SQIVND (reference sequence). The germline V and J ends were trimmed by 3 bases and 5 bases, with 10 bases remaining between them. CDR3 length: 13 amino acids. This CDR3 is CASSIAGRTEAFF. For the CDR3, the DNA is TGTGCCAGTAGTATTGCAGGGAGGACTGAAGCTTTCTTT. Full variable domain (missing parts from reference TRBV19 and TRBJ1-1): DGGITQSPKYLFRKEGQNVTLSCEQNLNHDAMYWYRQDPGQGLRLIYYSQIVNDFQKGDIAEGYSVSREKKESFPLTVTSAQKNPTAFYLCASSIAGRTEAFFGQGTRLTVV.

This rearrangement joins TRBV5-1 to TRBJ2-3; D unclear. CDR3 length: 14 residues. CDR1 is SGHRS and CDR2 is YFSETQ in the germline V gene. Trimming removed 1 base at V and 2 bases at J, with 8 bases between. CDR3 in amino acids: CASSLITDTDTQYF. For the CDR3, the DNA is TGCGCCAGCAGCTTGATCACGGACACAGATACGCAGTATTTT.

This clone was counted between two and nine times. The chain has TRBV6-1 and TRBJ1-1; D gene uncertain. V was cut by 1 base and J by 0 bases, with 6 bases left in between. Germline V gene sequence: CDR1 MNHNS, CDR2 SASEGT. This CDR3 has 14 residues. CDR3 sequence reads: CASSEVSLNTEAFF. CDR3 DNA sequence: TGTGCCAGCAGTGAAGTTTCCCTGAACACTGAAGCTTTCTTT.

V and J are TRBV5-1 and TRBJ2-7; 13 nucleotides match TRBD2. Trimming took 4 bases from V and 7 from J; bases not matched to a gene: 8. Germline assignment: CDR1 SGHRS and CDR2 YFSETQ. The CDR3 spans 15 residues. The DNA of the CDR3 is TGCGCCAGCAGCCCGCCACTAGCGGGGGGGCCTGAGCAGTACTTC. Its protein is CASSPPLAGGPEQYF.

The V call is TRBV5-1, the J call TRBJ1-3; unclear D gene. The CDR3 is made up of 13 amino acids. V gave up 4 bases and J gave up 4 bases, with 9 bases separating them. Germline-derived CDR1 and CDR2 are SGHRS and YFSETQ. This chain's CDR3 is CASSENWGNTIYF. CDR3 DNA: TGCGCCAGCAGCGAAAACTGGGGAAACACCATATATTTT.

The chain links TRBV5-4 to TRBJ2-7, with 9 nucleotides matching TRBD1. The CDR3 consists of 15 residues. CDR1 is SGHNT and CDR2 is YYREEE in the germline V gene (reference sequence). J lost 2 bases, V lost 4 bases, and 7 bases had no gene match. The CDR3 coding sequence is TGTGCCAGCAGCAGCCTTACAGGGGGCCCCTACGAGCAGTACTTC. This gives the protein CASSSLTGGPYEQYF.

This clone appeared a few times. The chain combines TRBV30 with TRBJ1-1; D gene uncertain. This CDR3 region has 10 residues. V was pared by 4 bases and J by 5 bases, with 5 bases between. Germline V gene lookup returns CDR1 GTSNPN and CDR2 SVGIG (reference sequence). CDR3 nucleotide sequence: TGTGCCTGGAAAAGGACTGAAGCTTTCTTT. Translating it yields CAWKRTEAFF.

The chain uses TRBV2 and TRBJ1-1; D remains ambiguous. CDR1 and CDR2 (germline): SNHLY, FYNNEI. The CDR3 has 12 residues. The germline V and J ends were trimmed by 6 bases and 8 bases, with 13 bases remaining between them. DNA of the CDR3: TGTGCCAGCAGCGCGCCGGGAGAAGAAGCTTTCTTT. Encoded protein: CASSAPGEEAFF.

The rearrangement links TRBV2 to TRBJ2-4; a weak D match, TRBD1 (6 bases). The V end was cut by 3 bases, the J end by 6 bases, with 24 bases between. The CDR3 runs to 18 residues. Germline values: CDR1 SNHLY, CDR2 FYNNEI. The CDR3 region is CASSDMALGGTTGNIQYF. The CDR3 nucleotides read TGTGCCAGCAGTGATATGGCTCTAGGGGGAACAACGGGAAACATTCAGTACTTC.